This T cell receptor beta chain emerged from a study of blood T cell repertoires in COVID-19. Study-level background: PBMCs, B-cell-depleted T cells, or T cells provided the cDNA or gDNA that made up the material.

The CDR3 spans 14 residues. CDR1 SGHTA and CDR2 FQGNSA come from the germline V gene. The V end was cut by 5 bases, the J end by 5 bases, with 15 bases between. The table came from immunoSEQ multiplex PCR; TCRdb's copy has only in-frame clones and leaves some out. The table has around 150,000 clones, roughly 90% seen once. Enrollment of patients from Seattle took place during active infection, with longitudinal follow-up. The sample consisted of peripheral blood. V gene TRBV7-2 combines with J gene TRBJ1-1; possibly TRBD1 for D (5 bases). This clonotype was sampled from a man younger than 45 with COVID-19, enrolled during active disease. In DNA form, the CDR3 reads TGTGCCAGCAGCCTTCAACTACAGGAAACTGAAGCTTTCTTT. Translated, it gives CASSLQLQETEAFF.